This TCR beta chain was obtained from a study of T-cell reconstitution after alpha-beta-depleted transplantation in children. The study, taken as a whole, reports: In some patients, recipient T cells and intrathymic progenitors surviving conditioning explained high day-60 diversity. Newly produced T cells mostly provided counts and TCRbeta diversity after one year, as hyperexpanded clones declined.

A remark on this clonotype: Its antigen is still unknown.

This sample's TCRbeta library carried unique molecular identifier barcodes. TCRdb re-called the PCR reads through MiXCR, storing one row per CDR3 protein. The data hold 350,000 to 500,000 distinct CDR3 sequences, with roughly 44% observed a single time. V trimming: 7 bases; J trimming: 4 bases; junction bases outside the gene matches: 6. The CDR3 runs to 14 residues. CDR1 is SGHRS and CDR2 is YFSETQ in the germline V gene. The chain employs TRBV5-1 and TRBJ2-3; 10 positions agree with TRBD1. The sample consisted of PBMCs, taken before TCRalphabeta/CD19-depleted stem cell transplant. This receptor was identified in a girl aged 2 to 10 with aplastic anemia, due to receive a stem cell transplant. The CDR3 bases are TGCGCCAGCTCCTGGGACAGGGGAGCAGATACGCAGTATTTT. Encoded protein: CASSWDRGADTQYF.